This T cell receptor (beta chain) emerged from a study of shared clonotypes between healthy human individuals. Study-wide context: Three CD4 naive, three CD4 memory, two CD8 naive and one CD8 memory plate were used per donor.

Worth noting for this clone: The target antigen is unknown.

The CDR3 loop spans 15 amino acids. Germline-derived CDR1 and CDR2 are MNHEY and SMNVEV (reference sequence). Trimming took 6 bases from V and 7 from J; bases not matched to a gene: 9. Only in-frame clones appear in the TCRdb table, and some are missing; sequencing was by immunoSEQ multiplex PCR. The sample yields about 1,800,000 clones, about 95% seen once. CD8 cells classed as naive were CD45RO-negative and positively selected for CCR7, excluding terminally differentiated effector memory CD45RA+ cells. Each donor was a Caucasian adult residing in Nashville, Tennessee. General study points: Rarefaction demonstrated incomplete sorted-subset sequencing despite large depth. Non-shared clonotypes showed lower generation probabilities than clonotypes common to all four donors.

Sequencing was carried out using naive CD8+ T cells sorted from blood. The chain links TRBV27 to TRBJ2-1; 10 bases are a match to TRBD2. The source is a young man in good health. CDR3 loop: CASSLIAGGMNEQFF. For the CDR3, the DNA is TGTGCCAGCAGCCTCATAGCGGGGGGAATGAATGAGCAGTTCTTC.